This entry is about one T cell receptor beta chain. Sequenced by immunoSEQ multiplex PCR; TCRdb stores in-frame clones only, minus some. This table holds 20,000 to 30,000 clones, 86% found once. These data belong to a study of blood T cell repertoires in COVID-19. Looking at the study overall: PBMCs, B-cell-depleted T cells, or T cells provided the cDNA or gDNA that made up the material.

The CDR3 contains 16 residues. In germline, CDR1 is SSHAT, CDR2 FNYEAQ (reference sequence). With V trimmed by 3 bases and J by 3 bases, 7 bases remained unmatched. The chain has TRBV7-7 and TRBJ2-2; 7 bases line up with TRBD2. Sequencing was done on a sample of peripheral blood. This TCR came from a middle-aged man with active COVID-19. DNA of the CDR3: TGTGCCAGCAGCTTGGCGGGAGCTGGGGACACCGGGGAGCTGTTTTTT. This translates into CASSLAGAGDTGELFF. The full variable domain, rest sourced from reference TRBV7-7 and TRBJ2-2, is GAGVSQSPRYKVTKRGQDVTLRCDPISSHATLYWYQQALGQGPEFLTYFNYEAQPDKSGLPSDRFSAERPEGSISTLTIQRTEQRDSAMYRCASSLAGAGDTGELFFGEGSRLTVL.